The T cell receptor (beta chain) under discussion was sequenced for a study of blood T cell repertoires in COVID-19. The V and J ends lost 3 bases and 0 bases respectively, with 6 bases between them. The CDR3 is 14 amino acids. The germline CDR1 and CDR2 sequences are SGHDN and FVKESK. Data came from immunoSEQ multiplex PCR; TCRdb stores just in-frame clones and leaves some out. The table includes around 250,000 clones, around nine tenths detected once. J is TRBJ2-1 and V is TRBV14; D not resolved. This receptor was identified in a woman aged 60-75 years who had recovered from COVID-19. The material sequenced was peripheral blood. In nucleotides, the CDR3 is TGTGCCAGCAGCCAGTGGAGCTCCTACAATGAGCAGTTCTTC. Amino acid sequence: CASSQWSSYNEQFF.